In this sample, the clone carrying this TCR beta chain turned up many times. Its target is unknown. 5'RACE with constant-segment primers yielded barcoded, UMI-tagged TCR alpha and TCR beta cDNA libraries. In TCRdb, the 5' RACE reads were re-called with MiXCR into one record per CDR3 protein. The sample includes about 360,000 distinct CDR3 sequences, approximately 14% seen only once; the top ten take around 21%. These data come from a study of T-cell memory formation after mild COVID-19. The germline V gene has CDR1 DFQATT and CDR2 SNEGSKA (reference sequence). This CDR3 spans 14 amino acids. With 6 bases removed from V and 2 bases from J, the gap between germline ends came to 15 bases. Study results and limitations: CD4+ contracting clones were mainly CM and EM; CD8+ ones, EMRA. Memory sampled before infection contained some responding clones, suggesting cross-reactive memory joined.

The rearrangement links TRBV20-1 to TRBJ2-3, with D unclear. The sequencing sample was made of PBMCs or a T cell subset sorted from them (not recorded which). This clonotype was obtained from a man aged 18 to 30 who had mild COVID-19 (a few samples of this study predate the infection). Cell type and time point are not known. CDR3 bases: TGCAGTGCCGCTAGGGCGGTAATCACAGATACGCAGTATTTT. Amino acid sequence: CSAARAVITDTQYF.